This T cell receptor (beta chain) was sequenced during a study of blood T cell repertoires in COVID-19. As originally analysed: Amplification of reference gene primers was used by the study to estimate nucleated cell counts. Clones were read by immunoSEQ multiplex PCR, and TCRdb kept only the in-frame ones, dropping some. The V and J calls and clone size come from that table; D and trimming were worked out from the DNA. The sample shows some 160,000 clones, 75% to 85% of them seen only once. J gave up 10 bases and V 2 bases, and 3 bases lay outside the gene matches. The CDR3 contains 14 residues. CDR1 SGDLS and CDR2 YYNGEE come from the germline V gene.

Input material: peripheral blood. This chain links TRBV9 with TRBJ1-6; 10 positions match TRBD1. The clonotype comes from a woman in her forties or fifties with acute or convalescent COVID-19. As DNA, the CDR3 is TGTGCCAGCAGCGTGACAGGGGGCAACTCACCCCTCCACTTT. It yields the protein CASSVTGGNSPLHF.